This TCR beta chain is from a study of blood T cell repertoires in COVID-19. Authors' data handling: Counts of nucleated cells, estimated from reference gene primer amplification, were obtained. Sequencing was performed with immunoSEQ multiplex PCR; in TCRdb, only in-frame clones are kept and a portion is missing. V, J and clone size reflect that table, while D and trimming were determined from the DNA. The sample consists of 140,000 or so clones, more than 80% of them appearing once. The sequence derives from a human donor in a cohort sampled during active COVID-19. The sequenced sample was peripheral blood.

The CDR3 coding sequence is TGTGCCAGCAGTCAGATCAGGGACACCCCCTATGGCTACACCTTC. This translates into CASSQIRDTPYGYTF. The chain couples TRBV6-6 to TRBJ1-2; possible D gene TRBD1, 6 bases. Germline V gives CDR1 MNHNY, CDR2 SVGAGI (reference sequence). Trimming took 5 bases from V and 4 from J, leaving 17 bases between them. This CDR3 is built from 15 residues.